These T cell receptor beta chains were read from a single sample in a study of blood T cell repertoires in COVID-19. The data were produced by immunoSEQ multiplex PCR, yet TCRdb's version contains in-frame clones alone and is incomplete. The sample lists about 100,000 clones; roughly nine tenths were seen once. What was sequenced was peripheral blood. The origin of the receptors is a human donor in a cohort sampled during active COVID-19. Each CDR3 is given with its conserved first and last residue. The D gene is left open where the match is weak. Not all rows give a size; the values are once, few, many and, for expanded clones, a class.

d_call	clone_size	v_call	j_call	cdr3_nt	cdr3_aa
TRBD2	.	TRBV7-9	TRBJ2-2	TGTGCCAGCAACCGACTAGCGGGAGTGCCCGGGGAGCTGTTTTTT	CASNRLAGVPGELFF
.	.	TRBV19	TRBJ1-5	TGTGCCAGTAGTTCTACAGGGAGGGTTCAGCCCCAGCATTTT	CASSSTGRVQPQHF
TRBD1	once	TRBV30	TRBJ1-2	TGTGCCTGGACCCCAGGGGGAGCCTATGGCTACACCTTC	CAWTPGGAYGYTF
.	once	TRBV6-4	TRBJ2-3	TGTGCCAGCAGTGACTCCGCGAGCACAGATACGCAGTATTTT	CASSDSASTDTQYF
TRBD1	.	TRBV29-1	TRBJ1-2	TGCACCCGGGACAGGGGGTCGCCTGGCTATGGCTACACCTTC	CTRDRGSPGYGYTF
.	.	TRBV9	TRBJ2-2	TGTGCCAGCAGCGCAGGCGGGGGCCACACCGGGGAGCTGTTTTTT	CASSAGGGHTGELFF
.	.	TRBV30	TRBJ1-1	TGTGCCTGGAGTCCCAGACAGTTACTCAACACTGAAGCTTTCTTT	CAWSPRQLLNTEAFF
.	.	TRBV28	TRBJ2-5	TGTGCCAGCAGTCCTTTAACGGGATTAGAGACCCAGTACTTC	CASSPLTGLETQYF
.	.	TRBV18	TRBJ1-1	TGTGCCAGCTCACTACAAAGGGTCGGGGAAACTGAAGCTTTCTTT	CASSLQRVGETEAFF
TRBD2	.	TRBV11-2	TRBJ2-1	TGTGCCAGCAGCGGGGGACTAGCCGTATACAATGAGCAGTTCTTC	CASSGGLAVYNEQFF
.	.	TRBV4-1	TRBJ2-7	TGCGCCAGCAGCCAAGTGGGGGGGCAGAAGTACTTC	CASSQVGGQKYF
.	.	TRBV6-2/TRBV6-3	TRBJ2-7	TGTGCCAGCAGTACAGGGATCCACGAGCAGTACTTC	CASSTGIHEQYF
.	.	TRBV6-1	TRBJ1-1	TGTGCCAGCAGTGAAGCGACAGTCTTGAACACTGAAGCTTTCTTT	CASSEATVLNTEAFF
.	.	TRBV11-2	TRBJ2-7	TGTGCCAGCAGCGTTGCGAGCTACGAGCAGTACTTC	CASSVASYEQYF
TRBD1	.	TRBV19	TRBJ1-1	TGTGCCACCTCAGACGCCGGGACAGTTCTTAGGGGAGCTTTCTTT	CATSDAGTVLRGAFF
TRBD2	.	TRBV7-2	TRBJ2-3	TGTGCCACCCGGGGGGGTGTCGCAGATACGCAGTATTTT	CATRGGVADTQYF
.	.	TRBV5-4	TRBJ2-2	TGTGCCAGCAGCAGCTGGAGCGTAGCGAACACCGGGGAGCTGTTTTTT	CASSSWSVANTGELFF
.	.	TRBV7-9	TRBJ2-3	TGTGCCAGCAGCTTCCCGCGGGAACGCACAGATACGCAGTATTTT	CASSFPRERTDTQYF
TRBD1	once	TRBV5-6	TRBJ1-4	TGTGCCAGCAGCTGGACAGGGAAGGGTGAAAAACTGTTTTTT	CASSWTGKGEKLFF
.	.	TRBV9	TRBJ1-2	TGTGCCAGCAGCGTAGGCAGGGCCTATGGCTACACCTTC	CASSVGRAYGYTF
.	.	TRBV5-4	TRBJ2-1	TGTGCCAGCAGCTTACCGAGCTCCTACAATGAGCAGTTCTTC	CASSLPSSYNEQFF
.	.	TRBV2	TRBJ1-2	TGTGCCAGCAGTAACAGCCCTGGGGGCTACACCTTC	CASSNSPGGYTF
TRBD1	.	TRBV27	TRBJ2-7	TGTGCCAGTCGCTCGAAGGGGACAGCCGCCTACGAGCAGTACTTC	CASRSKGTAAYEQYF
.	.	TRBV2	TRBJ2-6	TGTGCCAGCAGTGATATCGGGGTCACCGGGGCCAACGTCCTGACTTTC	CASSDIGVTGANVLTF
TRBD1	.	TRBV29-1	TRBJ1-1	TGCAGCGTTGCCCAGGGGGGCACTGAAGCTTTCTTT	CSVAQGGTEAFF
TRBD1	.	TRBV7-8	TRBJ2-7	TGTGCCAGCAGCTCCTCCGGGACAGGGGGCGACGAGCAGTACTTC	CASSSSGTGGDEQYF
.	once	TRBV9	TRBJ1-2	TGTGCCAGCAGCGTAGGGAGACAGTGGGACTATGGCTACACCTTC	CASSVGRQWDYGYTF
.	.	TRBV19	TRBJ1-2	TGTGCCAGTAGTAGCCGGTTACGTGATTATGGCTACACCTTC	CASSSRLRDYGYTF
TRBD1	.	TRBV10-3	TRBJ1-2	TGTGCCATCGCCCAGGGGGGCTCGATATCTGTCCATGGCTACACCTTC	CAIAQGGSISVHGYTF
.	.	TRBV4-3	TRBJ1-5	TGCGCCAGCAGCCAAGATTTGCCCGGTCAGCCCCAGCATTTT	CASSQDLPGQPQHF
.	.	TRBV5-1	TRBJ2-4	TGCGCCAGCAGCTTGGCCCCCGCCGGTTCCTTAGCCAAAAACATTCAGTACTTC	CASSLAPAGSLAKNIQYF
TRBD2	.	TRBV18	TRBJ2-4	TGTGCCAGCTCACCACCGGGGGGGTCGGGCATTCAGTACTTC	CASSPPGGSGIQYF
TRBD1	.	TRBV5-6	TRBJ1-4	TGTGCCAGCAGCTTCGGGACAGCTGATGAAAAACTGTTTTTT	CASSFGTADEKLFF
.	.	TRBV30	TRBJ2-7	TGTGCCTGGGGATCCGGGACTGCAGCCTCCTACGAGCAGTACTTC	CAWGSGTAASYEQYF
TRBD2	.	TRBV5-8	TRBJ2-3	TGTGCCAGCAGCTTAAGCGGGGACGATACGCAGTATTTT	CASSLSGDDTQYF
TRBD1	.	TRBV6-5	TRBJ1-2	TGTGCCAGCAGCACGACAGGGAAGGCTAACTATGGCTACACCTTC	CASSTTGKANYGYTF
.	.	TRBV7-9	TRBJ2-1	TGTGCCAGCAGCTTATTAGGAGTCGCGCAGTTCTTC	CASSLLGVAQFF
.	.	TRBV18	TRBJ2-6	TGTGCCAGCTCCTATCTCCAACGTTCTGGGGCCAACGTCCTGACTTTC	CASSYLQRSGANVLTF
.	.	TRBV7-6	TRBJ2-6	TGTGCCAGCAGCTTAGTAAACAGGGCCTCAGGGGCCAACGTCCTGACTTTC	CASSLVNRASGANVLTF
.	.	TRBV2	TRBJ2-1	TGTGCCAGCACTGATGGTCCCCTAACCCTAAATGAGCAGTTCTTC	CASTDGPLTLNEQFF
.	.	TRBV11-2	TRBJ2-5	TGTGCCAGCAGCTTAGCGGAGACCCAGTACTTC	CASSLAETQYF
.	.	TRBV6-4	TRBJ1-6	TGTGCCAGCAGGGAGGGGGGGGTCGCACCCCTCCACTTT	CASREGGVAPLHF
.	.	TRBV4-3	TRBJ1-1	TGCGCCAGCAGCCGTGAACGGGGGACCTTGAACACTGAAGCTTTCTTT	CASSRERGTLNTEAFF
.	.	TRBV19	TRBJ1-4	TGTGCCAGTAGTATTTGGTCAGCTAATGAAAAACTGTTTTTT	CASSIWSANEKLFF